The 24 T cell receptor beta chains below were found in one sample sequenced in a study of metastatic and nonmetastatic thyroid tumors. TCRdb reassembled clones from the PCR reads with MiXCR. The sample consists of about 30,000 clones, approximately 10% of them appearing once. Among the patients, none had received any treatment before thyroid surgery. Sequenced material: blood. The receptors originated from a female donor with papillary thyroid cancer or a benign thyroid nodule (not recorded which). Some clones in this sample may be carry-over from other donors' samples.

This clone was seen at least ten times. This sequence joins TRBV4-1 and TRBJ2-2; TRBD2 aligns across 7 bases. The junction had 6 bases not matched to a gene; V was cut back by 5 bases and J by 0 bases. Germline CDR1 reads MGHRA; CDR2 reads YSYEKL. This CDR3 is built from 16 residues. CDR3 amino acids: CASSWASGANTGELFF. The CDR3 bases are TGCGCCAGCAGCTGGGCGAGCGGGGCGAACACCGGGGAGCTGTTTTTT.

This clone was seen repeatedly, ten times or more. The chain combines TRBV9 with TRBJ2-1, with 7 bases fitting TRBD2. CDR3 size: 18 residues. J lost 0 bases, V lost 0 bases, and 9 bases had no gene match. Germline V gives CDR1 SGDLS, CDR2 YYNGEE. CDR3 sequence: CASSVVASGLPSYNEQFF. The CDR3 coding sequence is TGTGCCAGCAGCGTAGTGGCTAGCGGTCTACCCTCCTACAATGAGCAGTTCTTC.

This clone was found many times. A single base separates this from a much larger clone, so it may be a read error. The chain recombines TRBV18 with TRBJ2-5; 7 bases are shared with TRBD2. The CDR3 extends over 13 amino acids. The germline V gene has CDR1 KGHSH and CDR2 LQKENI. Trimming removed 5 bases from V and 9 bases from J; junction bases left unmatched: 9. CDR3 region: CASSAQDREAQYF. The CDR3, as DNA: TGTGCCAGCTCAGCACAGGACCGGGAGGCCCAGTACTTC. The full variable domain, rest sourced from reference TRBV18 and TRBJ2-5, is NAGVMQNPRHLVRRRGQEARLRCSPMKGHSHVYWYRQLPEEGLKFMVYLQKENIIDESGMPKERFSAEFPKEGPSILRIQQVVRGDSAAYFCASSAQDREAQYFGPGTRLLVL.

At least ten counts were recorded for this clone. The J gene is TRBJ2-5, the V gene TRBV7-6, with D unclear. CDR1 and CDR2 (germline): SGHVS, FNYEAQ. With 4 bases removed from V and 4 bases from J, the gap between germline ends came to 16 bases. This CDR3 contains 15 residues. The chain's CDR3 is CASSSRSDVAETQYF. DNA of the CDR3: TGTGCCAGCAGCTCGAGATCCGACGTGGCAGAGACCCAGTACTTC.

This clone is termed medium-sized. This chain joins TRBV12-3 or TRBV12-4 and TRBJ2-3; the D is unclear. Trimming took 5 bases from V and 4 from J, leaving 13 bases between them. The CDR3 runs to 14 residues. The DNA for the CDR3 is TGTGCCAGCAGTCCGATCGCTGGGGCAGATACGCAGTATTTT. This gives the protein CASSPIAGADTQYF.

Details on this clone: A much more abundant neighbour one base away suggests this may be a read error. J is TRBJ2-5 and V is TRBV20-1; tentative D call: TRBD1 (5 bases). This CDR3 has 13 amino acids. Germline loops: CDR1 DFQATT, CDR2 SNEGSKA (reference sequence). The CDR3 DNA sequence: TGCAGTGCTCTAGGGGCGACAGTAGAGACCCAGTGCTTC. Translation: CSALGATVETQCF.

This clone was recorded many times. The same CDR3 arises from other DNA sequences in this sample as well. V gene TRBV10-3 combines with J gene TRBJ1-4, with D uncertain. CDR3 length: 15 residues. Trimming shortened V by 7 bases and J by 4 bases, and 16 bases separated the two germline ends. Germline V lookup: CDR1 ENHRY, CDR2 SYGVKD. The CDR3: CAIKDAGSLNEKLFF. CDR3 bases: TGTGCCATCAAGGATGCCGGTTCCCTTAATGAAAAACTGTTTTTT.

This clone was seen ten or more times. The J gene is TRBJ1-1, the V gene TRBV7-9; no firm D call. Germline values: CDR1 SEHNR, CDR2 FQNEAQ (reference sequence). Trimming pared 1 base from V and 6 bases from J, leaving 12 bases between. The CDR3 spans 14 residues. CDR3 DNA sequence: TGTGCCAGCAGCTTAGAAGGGTACGAGGCTGAAGCTTTCTTT. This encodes CASSLEGYEAEAFF.

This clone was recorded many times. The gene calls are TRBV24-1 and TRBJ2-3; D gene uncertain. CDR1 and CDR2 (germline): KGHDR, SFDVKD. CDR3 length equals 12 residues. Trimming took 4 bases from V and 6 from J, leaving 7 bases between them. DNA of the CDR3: TGTGCCACCAGTGACTCTGGGGATACGCAGTATTTT. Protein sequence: CATSDSGDTQYF.

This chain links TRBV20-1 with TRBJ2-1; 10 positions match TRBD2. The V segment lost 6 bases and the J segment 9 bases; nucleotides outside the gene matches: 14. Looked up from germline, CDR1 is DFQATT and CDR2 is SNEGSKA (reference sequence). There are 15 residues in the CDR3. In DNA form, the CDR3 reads TGCAGTGCCCAGACTAGCGGGTGTCCTCAAGGTGAGCAGTTCTTC. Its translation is CSAQTSGCPQGEQFF.

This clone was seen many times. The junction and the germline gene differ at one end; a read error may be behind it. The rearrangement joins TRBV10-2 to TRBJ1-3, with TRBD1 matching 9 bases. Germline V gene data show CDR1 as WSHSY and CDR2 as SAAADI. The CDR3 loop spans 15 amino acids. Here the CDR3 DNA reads TGCGACAGCAGTGACGGACAGGGGTCTGGAAACGCCATATATTTT. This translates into CDSSDGQGSGNAIYF.

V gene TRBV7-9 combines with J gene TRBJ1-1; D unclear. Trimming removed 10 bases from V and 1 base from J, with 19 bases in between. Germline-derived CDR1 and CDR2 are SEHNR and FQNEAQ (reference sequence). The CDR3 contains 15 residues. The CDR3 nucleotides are TGTGCCATCAGTCGCGAGTATGGCTCGAACACTGAAGCTTTCTTT. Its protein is CAISREYGSNTEAFF.

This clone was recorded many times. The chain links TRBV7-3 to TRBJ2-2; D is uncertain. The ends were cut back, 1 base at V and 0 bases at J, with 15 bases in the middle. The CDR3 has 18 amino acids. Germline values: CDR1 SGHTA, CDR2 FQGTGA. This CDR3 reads CASSLNDGGSANTGELFF. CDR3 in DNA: TGTGCCAGCAGCTTAAACGATGGCGGATCAGCGAACACCGGGGAGCTGTTTTTT.

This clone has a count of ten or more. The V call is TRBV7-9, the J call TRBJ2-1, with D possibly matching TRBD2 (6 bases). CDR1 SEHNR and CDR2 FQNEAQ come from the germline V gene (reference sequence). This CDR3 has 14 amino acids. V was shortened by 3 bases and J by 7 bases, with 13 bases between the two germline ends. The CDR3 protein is CASSLTGARNEQFF. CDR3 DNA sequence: TGTGCCAGCAGCTTGACGGGAGCAAGGAATGAGCAGTTCTTC. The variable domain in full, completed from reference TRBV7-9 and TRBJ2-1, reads DTGVSQNPRHKITKRGQNVTFRCDPISEHNRLYWYRQTLGQGPEFLTYFQNEAQLEKSRLLSDRFSAERPKGSFSTLEIQRTEQGDSAMYLCASSLTGARNEQFFGPGTRLTVL.

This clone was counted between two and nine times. The CDR3: CASGLVMGQASYNEQFF. CDR3 DNA: TGTGCTAGTGGTTTGGTAATGGGCCAAGCCTCCTACAATGAGCAGTTCTTC. The chain joins TRBV12-5 to TRBJ2-1; no firm D call. This CDR3 spans 17 amino acids. Trimming took 0 bases from V and 0 from J, leaving 12 bases between them. The germline V gene encodes CDR1 LGHNT and CDR2 FRNRAP. Based on the CDR3 plus reference TRBV12-5 and TRBJ2-1, the full variable domain is DARVTQTPRHKVTEMGQEVTMRCQPILGHNTVFWYRQTMMQGLELLAYFRNRAPLDDSGMPKDRFSAEMPDATLATLKIQPSEPRDSAVYFCASGLVMGQASYNEQFFGPGTRLTVL.

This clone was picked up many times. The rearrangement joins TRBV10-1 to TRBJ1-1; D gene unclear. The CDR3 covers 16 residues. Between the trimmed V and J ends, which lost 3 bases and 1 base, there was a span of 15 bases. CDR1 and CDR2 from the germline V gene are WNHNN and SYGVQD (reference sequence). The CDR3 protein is CASSDAATIRNTEAFF. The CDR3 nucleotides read TGCGCCAGCAGTGACGCTGCAACAATTCGGAACACTGAAGCTTTCTTT.

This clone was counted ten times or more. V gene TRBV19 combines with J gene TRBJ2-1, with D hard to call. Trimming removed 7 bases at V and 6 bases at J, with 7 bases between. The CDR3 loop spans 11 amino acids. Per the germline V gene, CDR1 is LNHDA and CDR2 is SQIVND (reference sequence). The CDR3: CASTSLNEQFF. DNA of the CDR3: TGTGCCAGTACGAGTCTCAATGAGCAGTTCTTC.

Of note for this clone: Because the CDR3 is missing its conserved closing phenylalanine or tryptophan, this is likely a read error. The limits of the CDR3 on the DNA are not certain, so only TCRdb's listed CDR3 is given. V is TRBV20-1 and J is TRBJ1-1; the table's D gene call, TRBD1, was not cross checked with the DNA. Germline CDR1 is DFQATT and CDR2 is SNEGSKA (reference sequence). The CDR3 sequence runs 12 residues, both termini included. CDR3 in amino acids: CSAIGTGAEAFA.

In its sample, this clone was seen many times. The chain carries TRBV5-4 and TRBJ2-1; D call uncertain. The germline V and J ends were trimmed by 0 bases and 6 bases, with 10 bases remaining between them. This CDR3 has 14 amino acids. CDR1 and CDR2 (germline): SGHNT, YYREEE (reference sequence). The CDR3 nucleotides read TGTGCCAGCAGCTTGGCCGGCTTATCCAATGAGCAGTTCTTC. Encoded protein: CASSLAGLSNEQFF.

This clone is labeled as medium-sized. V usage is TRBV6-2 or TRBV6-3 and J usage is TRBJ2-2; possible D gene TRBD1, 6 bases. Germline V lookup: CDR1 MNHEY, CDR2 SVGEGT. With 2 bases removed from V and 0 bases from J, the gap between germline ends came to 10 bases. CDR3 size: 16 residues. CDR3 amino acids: CASSYPDSANTGELFF. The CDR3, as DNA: TGTGCCAGCAGTTACCCGGACAGTGCGAACACCGGGGAGCTGTTTTTT.

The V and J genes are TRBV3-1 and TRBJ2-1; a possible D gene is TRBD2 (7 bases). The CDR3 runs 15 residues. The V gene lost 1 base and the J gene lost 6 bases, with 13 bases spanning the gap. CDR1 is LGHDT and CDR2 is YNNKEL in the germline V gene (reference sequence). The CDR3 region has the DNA TGTGCCAGCAGCCAAGTAGGGGGGGCGAGCAATGAGCAGTTCTTC. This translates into CASSQVGGASNEQFF.

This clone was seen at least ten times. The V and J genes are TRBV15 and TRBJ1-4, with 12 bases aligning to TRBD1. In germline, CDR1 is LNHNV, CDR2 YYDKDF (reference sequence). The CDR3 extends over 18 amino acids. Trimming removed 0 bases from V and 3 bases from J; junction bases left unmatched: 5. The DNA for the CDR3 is TGTGCCACCAGCAGAGAGGGGACAGGGGGCTTGGCTAATGAAAAACTGTTTTTT. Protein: CATSREGTGGLANEKLFF.

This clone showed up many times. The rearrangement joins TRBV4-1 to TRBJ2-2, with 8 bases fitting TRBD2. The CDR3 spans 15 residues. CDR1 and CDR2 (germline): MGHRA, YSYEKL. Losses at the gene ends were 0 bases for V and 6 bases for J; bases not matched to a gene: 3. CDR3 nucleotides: TGCGCCAGCAGCCAAGACTCCGGGGGGGCCGGGGAGCTGTTTTTT. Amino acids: CASSQDSGGAGELFF.

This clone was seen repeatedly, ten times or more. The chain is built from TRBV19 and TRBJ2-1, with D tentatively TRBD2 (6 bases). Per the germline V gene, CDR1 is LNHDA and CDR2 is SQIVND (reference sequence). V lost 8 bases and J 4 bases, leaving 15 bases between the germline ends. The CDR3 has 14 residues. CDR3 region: CASESRGSYNEQFF. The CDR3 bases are TGTGCCAGTGAATCTCGGGGGTCATACAATGAGCAGTTCTTC.